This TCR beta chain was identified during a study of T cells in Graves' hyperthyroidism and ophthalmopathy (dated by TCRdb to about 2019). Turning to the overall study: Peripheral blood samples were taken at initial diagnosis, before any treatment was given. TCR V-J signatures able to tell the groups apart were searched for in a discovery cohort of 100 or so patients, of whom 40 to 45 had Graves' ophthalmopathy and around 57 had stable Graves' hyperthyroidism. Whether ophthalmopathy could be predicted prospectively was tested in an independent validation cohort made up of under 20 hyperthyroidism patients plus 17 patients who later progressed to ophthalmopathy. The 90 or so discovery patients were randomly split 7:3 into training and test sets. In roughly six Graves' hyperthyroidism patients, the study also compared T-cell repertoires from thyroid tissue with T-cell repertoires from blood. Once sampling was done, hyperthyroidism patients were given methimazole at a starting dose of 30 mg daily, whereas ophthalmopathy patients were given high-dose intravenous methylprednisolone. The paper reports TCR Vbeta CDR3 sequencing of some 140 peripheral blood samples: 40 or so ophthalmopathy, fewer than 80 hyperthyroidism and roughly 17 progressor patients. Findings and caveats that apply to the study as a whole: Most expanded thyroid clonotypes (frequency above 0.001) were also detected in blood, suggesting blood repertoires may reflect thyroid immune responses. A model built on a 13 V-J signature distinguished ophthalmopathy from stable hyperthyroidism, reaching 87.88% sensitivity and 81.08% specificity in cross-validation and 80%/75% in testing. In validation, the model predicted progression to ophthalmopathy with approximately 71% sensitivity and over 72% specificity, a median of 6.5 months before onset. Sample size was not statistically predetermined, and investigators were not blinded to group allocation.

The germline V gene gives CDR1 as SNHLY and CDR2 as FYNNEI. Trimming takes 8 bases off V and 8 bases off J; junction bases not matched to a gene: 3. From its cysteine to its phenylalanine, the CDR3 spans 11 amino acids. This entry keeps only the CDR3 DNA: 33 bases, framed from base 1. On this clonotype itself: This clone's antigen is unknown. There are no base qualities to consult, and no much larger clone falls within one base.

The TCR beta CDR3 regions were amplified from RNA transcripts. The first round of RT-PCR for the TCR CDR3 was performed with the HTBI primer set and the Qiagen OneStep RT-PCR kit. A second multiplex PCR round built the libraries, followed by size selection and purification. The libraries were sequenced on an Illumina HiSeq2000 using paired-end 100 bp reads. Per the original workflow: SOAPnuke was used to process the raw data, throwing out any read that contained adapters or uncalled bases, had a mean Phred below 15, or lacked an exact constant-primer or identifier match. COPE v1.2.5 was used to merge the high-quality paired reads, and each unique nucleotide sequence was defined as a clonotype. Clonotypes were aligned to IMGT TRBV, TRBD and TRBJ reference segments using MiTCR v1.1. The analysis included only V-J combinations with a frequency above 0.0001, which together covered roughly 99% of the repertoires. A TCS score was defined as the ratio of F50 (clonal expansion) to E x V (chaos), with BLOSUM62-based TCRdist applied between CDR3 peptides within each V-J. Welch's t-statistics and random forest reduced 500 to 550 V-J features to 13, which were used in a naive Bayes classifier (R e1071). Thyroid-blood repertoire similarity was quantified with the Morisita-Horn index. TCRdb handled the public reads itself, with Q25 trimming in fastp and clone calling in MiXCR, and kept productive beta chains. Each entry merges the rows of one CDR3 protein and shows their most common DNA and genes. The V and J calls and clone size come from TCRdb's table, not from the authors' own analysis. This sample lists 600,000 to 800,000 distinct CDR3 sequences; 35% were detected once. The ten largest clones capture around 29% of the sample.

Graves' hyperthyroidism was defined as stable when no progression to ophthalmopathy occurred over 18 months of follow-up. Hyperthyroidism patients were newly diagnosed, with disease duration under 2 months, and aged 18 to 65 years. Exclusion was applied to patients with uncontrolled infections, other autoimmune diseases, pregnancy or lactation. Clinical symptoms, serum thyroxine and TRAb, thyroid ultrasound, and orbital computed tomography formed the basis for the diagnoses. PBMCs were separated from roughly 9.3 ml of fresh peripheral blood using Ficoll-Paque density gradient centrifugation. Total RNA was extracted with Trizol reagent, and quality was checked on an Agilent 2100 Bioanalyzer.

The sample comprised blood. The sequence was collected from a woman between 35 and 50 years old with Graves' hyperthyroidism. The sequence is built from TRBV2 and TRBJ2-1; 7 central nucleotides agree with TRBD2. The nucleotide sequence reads TGTGCCAGCGTGGCGGGGGATGAGCAGTTCTTC. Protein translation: CASVAGDEQFF.